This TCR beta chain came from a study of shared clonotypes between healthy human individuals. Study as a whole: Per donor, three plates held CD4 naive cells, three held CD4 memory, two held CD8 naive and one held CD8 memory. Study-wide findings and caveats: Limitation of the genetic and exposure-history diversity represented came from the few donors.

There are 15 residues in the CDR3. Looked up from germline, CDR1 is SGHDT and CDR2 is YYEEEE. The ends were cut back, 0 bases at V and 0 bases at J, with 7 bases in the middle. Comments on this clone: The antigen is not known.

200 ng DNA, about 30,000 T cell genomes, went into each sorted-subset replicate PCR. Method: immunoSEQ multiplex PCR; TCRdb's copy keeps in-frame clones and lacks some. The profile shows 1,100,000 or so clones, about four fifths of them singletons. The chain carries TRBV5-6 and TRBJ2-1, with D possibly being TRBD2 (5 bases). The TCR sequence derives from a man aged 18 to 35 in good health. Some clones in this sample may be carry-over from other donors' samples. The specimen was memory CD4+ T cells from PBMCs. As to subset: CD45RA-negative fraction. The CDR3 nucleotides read TGTGCCAGCAGCTTGGCGGGGAACTCCTACAATGAGCAGTTCTTC. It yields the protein CASSLAGNSYNEQFF. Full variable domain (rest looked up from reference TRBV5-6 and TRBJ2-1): DAGVTQSPTHLIKTRGQQVTLRCSPKSGHDTVSWYQQALGQGPQFIFQYYEEEERQRGNFPDRFSGHQFPNYSSELNVNALLLGDSALYLCASSLAGNSYNEQFFGPGTRLTVL.